Listed here is a single T cell receptor (beta chain). The antigen remains unidentified. Sequencing used immunoSEQ multiplex PCR; TCRdb keeps in-frame clones, though not all of them. The data contain approximately 130,000 clones, over 75% of them singletons. Trimming took 0 bases from V and 7 from J; bases not matched to a gene: 17. The CDR3 sequence is 21 residues long. CDR1 is SGDLS, CDR2 YYNGEE, per germline. This sample was taken from a study of T cell responses to AZD1222 COVID-19 vaccine. Across the whole study: Pooling was applied to second doses at about 4 or about 12 weeks. Study-level results: Receipt of two AZD1222 doses was followed by a rise in Spike-specific TCR breadth and depth. The donor cohort was predominantly white British with a female majority, and clonal diversity may have been underestimated. There were vaccine-associated CD4 TCRs across spike, dominant at 160-218 and 743-854.

The chain is built from TRBV9 and TRBJ2-1, with 15 bases matching TRBD2. The sequencing used peripheral blood, collected on day 0 of AZD1222 vaccination. This clonotype originated in an adult in good health. CDR3 coding DNA: TGTGCCAGCAGCGTAGCAACCATAGTCCCGGGACTAGCGGGAGGCGGTAATGAGCAGTTCTTC. Translated, it gives CASSVATIVPGLAGGGNEQFF.